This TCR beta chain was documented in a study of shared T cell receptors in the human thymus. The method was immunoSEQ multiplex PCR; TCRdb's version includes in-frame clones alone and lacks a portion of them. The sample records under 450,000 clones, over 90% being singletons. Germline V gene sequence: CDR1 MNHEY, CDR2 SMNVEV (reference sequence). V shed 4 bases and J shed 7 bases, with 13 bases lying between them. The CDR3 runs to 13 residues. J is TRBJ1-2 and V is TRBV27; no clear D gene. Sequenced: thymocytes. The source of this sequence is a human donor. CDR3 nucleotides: TGTGCCAGCAGTTATAGAGGACCGGGTGGCTACACCTTC. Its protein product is CASSYRGPGGYTF.